This T cell receptor beta chain derives from a study of shared clonotypes between healthy human individuals. The table came from immunoSEQ multiplex PCR; TCRdb's copy has only in-frame clones and leaves some out. The sample carries 1.4 million to 1.5 million clones, 95% to 97% recorded once. Findings and caveats of the study: Some clonotypes were shared by all four sorted-subset donors, while others were not shared. The non-shared ones had lower generation probabilities than the shared ones.

About this clone itself: Its antigen is as yet unknown.

Germline assignment: CDR1 SGHVS and CDR2 FQNEAQ. The ends lost 5 bases at V and 3 bases at J; junction bases unmatched: 9. The CDR3 sequence is 16 residues long. The clonotype comes from a man aged 25 to 40 in good health. Sequencing was done on a sample of naive CD4+ T cells sorted from blood. Subset of the sample: CD45RA+ positively selected. This rearrangement joins TRBV7-8 to TRBJ2-1; 8 nucleotides agree with TRBD2. The CDR3 is CASSAFSGIIYNEQFF. The DNA of the CDR3 is TGTGCCAGCAGCGCGTTTAGCGGGATCATCTACAATGAGCAGTTCTTC.